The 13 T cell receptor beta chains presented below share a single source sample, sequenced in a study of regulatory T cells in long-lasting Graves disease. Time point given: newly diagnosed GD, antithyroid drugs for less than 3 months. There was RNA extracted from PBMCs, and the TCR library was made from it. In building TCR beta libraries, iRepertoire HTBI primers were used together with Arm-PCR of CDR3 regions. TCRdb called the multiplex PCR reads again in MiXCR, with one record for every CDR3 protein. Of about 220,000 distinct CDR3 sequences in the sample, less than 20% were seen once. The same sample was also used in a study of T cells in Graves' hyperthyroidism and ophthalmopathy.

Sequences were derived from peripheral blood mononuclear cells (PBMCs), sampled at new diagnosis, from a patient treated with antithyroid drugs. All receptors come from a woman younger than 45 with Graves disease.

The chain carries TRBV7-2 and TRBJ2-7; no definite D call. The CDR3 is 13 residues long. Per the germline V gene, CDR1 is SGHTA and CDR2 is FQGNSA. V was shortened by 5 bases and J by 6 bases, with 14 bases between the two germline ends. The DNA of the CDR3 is TGTGCCAGCAGCATATTTGCCGGTCTCGAGCAGTACTTC. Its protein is CASSIFAGLEQYF. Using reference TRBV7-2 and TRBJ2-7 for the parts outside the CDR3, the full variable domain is GAGVSQSPSNKVTEKGKDVELRCDPISGHTALYWYRQSLGQGLEFLIYFQGNSAPDKSGLPSDRFSAERTGGSVSTLTIQRTQQEDSAVYLCASSIFAGLEQYFGPGTRLTVT.

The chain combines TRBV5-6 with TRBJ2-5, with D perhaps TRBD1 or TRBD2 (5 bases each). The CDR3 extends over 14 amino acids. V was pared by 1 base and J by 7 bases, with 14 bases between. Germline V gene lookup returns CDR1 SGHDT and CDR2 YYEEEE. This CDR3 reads CASSLTRGRSTQYF. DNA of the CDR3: TGTGCCAGCAGCTTGACACGGGGACGATCGACCCAGTACTTC. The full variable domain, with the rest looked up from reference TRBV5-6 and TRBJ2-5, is DAGVTQSPTHLIKTRGQQVTLRCSPKSGHDTVSWYQQALGQGPQFIFQYYEEEERQRGNFPDRFSGHQFPNYSSELNVNALLLGDSALYLCASSLTRGRSTQYFGPGTRLLVL.

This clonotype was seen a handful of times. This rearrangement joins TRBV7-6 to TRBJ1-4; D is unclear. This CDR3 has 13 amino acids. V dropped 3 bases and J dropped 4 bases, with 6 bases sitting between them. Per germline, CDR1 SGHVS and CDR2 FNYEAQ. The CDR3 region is CASSLGINEKLFF. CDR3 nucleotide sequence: TGTGCCAGCAGCTTGGGTATTAATGAAAAACTGTTTTTT.

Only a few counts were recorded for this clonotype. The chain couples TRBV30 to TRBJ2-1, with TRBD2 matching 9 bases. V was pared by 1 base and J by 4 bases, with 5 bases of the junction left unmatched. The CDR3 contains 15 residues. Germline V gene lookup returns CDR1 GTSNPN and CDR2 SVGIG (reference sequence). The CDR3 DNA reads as TGTGCCTGGAGTGGTAGGCTAGCGGGGTACAATGAGCAGTTCTTC. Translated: CAWSGRLAGYNEQFF.

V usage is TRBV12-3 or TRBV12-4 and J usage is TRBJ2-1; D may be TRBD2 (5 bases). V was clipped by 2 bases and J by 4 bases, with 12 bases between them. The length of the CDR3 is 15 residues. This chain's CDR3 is CASSLSGLAYNEQFF. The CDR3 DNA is TGTGCCAGCAGTTTAAGTGGTCTAGCTTACAATGAGCAGTTCTTC.

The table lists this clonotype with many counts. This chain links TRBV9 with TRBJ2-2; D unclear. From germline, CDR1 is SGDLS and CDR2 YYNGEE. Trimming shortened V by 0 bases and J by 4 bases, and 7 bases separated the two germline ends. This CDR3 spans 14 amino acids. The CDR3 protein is CASSVGSATGELFF. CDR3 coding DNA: TGTGCCAGCAGCGTAGGTTCAGCCACCGGGGAGCTGTTTTTT.

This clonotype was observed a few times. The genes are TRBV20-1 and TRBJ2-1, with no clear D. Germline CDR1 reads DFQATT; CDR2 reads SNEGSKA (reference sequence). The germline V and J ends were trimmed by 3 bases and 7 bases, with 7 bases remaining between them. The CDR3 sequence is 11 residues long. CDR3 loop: CSASRRNEQFF. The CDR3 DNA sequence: TGCAGTGCTAGCCGACGTAATGAGCAGTTCTTC.

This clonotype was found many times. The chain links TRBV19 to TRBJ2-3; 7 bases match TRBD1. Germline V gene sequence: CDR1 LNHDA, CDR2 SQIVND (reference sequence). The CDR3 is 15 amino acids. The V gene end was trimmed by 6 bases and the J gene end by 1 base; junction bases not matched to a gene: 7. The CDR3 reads CASRVTGMGTDTQYF. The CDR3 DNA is TGTGCCAGTAGGGTGACAGGGATGGGCACAGATACGCAGTATTTT.

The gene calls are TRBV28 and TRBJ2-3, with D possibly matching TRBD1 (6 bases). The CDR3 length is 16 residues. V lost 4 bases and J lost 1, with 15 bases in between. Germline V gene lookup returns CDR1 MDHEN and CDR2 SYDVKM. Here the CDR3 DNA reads TGTGCCAGCAGTTCTCTGACAGGTCTTGGCACAGATACGCAGTATTTT. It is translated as CASSSLTGLGTDTQYF.

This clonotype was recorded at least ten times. CDR3 in amino acids: CASSSQPTETQYF. CDR3 coding DNA: TGTGCCAGCAGCTCCCAACCCACCGAGACCCAGTACTTC. This chain joins TRBV7-9 and TRBJ2-5, with unresolved D. This CDR3 is built from 13 residues. The germline V and J ends were trimmed by 4 bases and 5 bases, with 11 bases remaining between them. Germline lookup yields CDR1 SEHNR and CDR2 FQNEAQ (reference sequence).

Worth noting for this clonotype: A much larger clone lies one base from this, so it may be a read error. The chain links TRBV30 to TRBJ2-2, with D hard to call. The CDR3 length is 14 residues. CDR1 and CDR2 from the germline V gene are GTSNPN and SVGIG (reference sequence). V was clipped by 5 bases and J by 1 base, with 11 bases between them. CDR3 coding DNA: TGTGCCTGGGACGGGTCACAGAACACCGGGGAGCTGTTTTTT. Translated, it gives CAWDGSQNTGELFF.

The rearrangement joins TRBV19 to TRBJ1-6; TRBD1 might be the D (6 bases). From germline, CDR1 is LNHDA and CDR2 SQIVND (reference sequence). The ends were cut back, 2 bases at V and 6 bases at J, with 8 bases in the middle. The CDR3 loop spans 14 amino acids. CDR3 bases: TGTGCCAGTAGTATAACAGGGACTAATTCACCCCTCCACTTT. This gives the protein CASSITGTNSPLHF. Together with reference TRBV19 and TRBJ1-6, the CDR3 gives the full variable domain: DGGITQSPKYLFRKEGQNVTLSCEQNLNHDAMYWYRQDPGQGLRLIYYSQIVNDFQKGDIAEGYSVSREKKESFPLTVTSAQKNPTAFYLCASSITGTNSPLHFGNGTRLTVT.

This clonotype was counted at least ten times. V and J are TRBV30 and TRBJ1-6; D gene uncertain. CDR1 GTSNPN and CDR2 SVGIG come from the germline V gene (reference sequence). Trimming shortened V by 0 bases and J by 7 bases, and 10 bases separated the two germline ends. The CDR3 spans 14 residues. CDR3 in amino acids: CAWSVVQTNSPLHF. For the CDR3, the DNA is TGTGCCTGGAGTGTAGTACAGACCAATTCACCCCTCCACTTT.